Each of the 11 T cell receptor beta chains below was sequenced from the same sample in a study of Ad26.COV2.S vaccination and SARS-CoV-2 variants. The treatment here: roughly 19 received Ad26.COV2.S at low or high dose, single or two shots; 5 received placebo; per-sample allocation not given. Day 63 following the first vaccine or placebo injection was when the samples were taken. The method was immunoSEQ multiplex PCR; TCRdb's version includes in-frame clones alone and lacks a portion of them. The sample has 200,000 to 250,000 clones; approximately 87% are singletons. The sample was peripheral blood, taken in a trial of Ad26.COV2.S vaccine versus placebo. The receptors here all came from a person between 18 and 65 years old who received the Ad26.COV2.S COVID-19 vaccine or a placebo.

The chain joins TRBV18 to TRBJ1-3, with D unresolved. Germline assignment: CDR1 KGHSH and CDR2 LQKENI. The CDR3 spans 16 residues. Trimming took off 2 bases at V and 0 bases at J, with 11 bases between the two ends. This CDR3 reads CASSPSAQLSGNTIYF. The CDR3 DNA reads as TGTGCCAGCTCACCATCTGCACAGCTCTCTGGAAACACCATATATTTT.

The chain has TRBV3-1 (or the pseudogene TRBV3-2) and TRBJ2-5; D remains ambiguous. CDR1 and CDR2 from the germline V gene are LGHDT and YNNKEL (reference sequence). V gave up 8 bases and J gave up 4 bases, with 5 bases separating them. The CDR3 contains 10 residues. The DNA of the CDR3 is TGTGCCAGCGGCACAGAGACCCAGTACTTC. It is translated as CASGTETQYF.

This sequence joins TRBV7-9 and TRBJ2-4; weak D call: TRBD1 (5 bases). This CDR3 comprises 16 residues. Trimming removed 8 bases from V and 0 bases from J, with 17 bases in between. Germline CDR1 is SEHNR and CDR2 is FQNEAQ (reference sequence). The chain's CDR3 is CASESTGALAKNIQYF. The DNA of the CDR3 is TGTGCCAGCGAATCCACAGGCGCCTTAGCCAAAAACATTCAGTACTTC.

This clone was found a few times. The V and J genes are TRBV12-3 or TRBV12-4 and TRBJ1-6; D is unclear. There are 11 residues in the CDR3. Between the trimmed V and J ends, which lost 1 base and 8 bases, there was a span of 0 bases. CDR3 sequence (DNA): TGTGCCAGCAGTTTAGATTCACCCCTCCACTTT. Residues: CASSLDSPLHF.

The rearrangement uses TRBV28 and TRBJ2-7; D may match TRBD1 or TRBD2 (7 bases each). In germline, CDR1 is MDHEN, CDR2 SYDVKM. V lost 1 base and J 0 bases, leaving 13 bases between the germline ends. The CDR3 has 16 amino acids. CDR3 in amino acids: CASSLSGGARSYEQYF. CDR3 sequence (DNA): TGTGCCAGCAGTTTATCAGGGGGGGCTCGCTCCTACGAGCAGTACTTC.

This clone was recorded only once. The CDR3 DNA sequence: TGTGCCAGCAGCAAAGAGTCCCAAGGAAACCTAGGCAATCAGCCCCAGCATTTT. Residues: CASSKESQGNLGNQPQHF. The chain couples TRBV21-1 to TRBJ1-5. TRBV21-1 is designated a pseudogene. There are 18 residues in the CDR3.

The chain joins TRBV28 to TRBJ1-4, with D unclear. Germline-derived CDR1 and CDR2 are MDHEN and SYDVKM. CDR3 length: 15 residues. V dropped 3 bases and J dropped 4 bases, with 12 bases sitting between them. CDR3 nucleotides: TGTGCCAGCAGTTTCTGGGAAAGCGGTAATGAAAAACTGTTTTTT. Encoded protein: CASSFWESGNEKLFF.

The chain uses TRBV5-1 and TRBJ1-1, with TRBD1 matching over 7 bases. The CDR3 has 15 amino acids. Germline CDR1 and CDR2: SGHRS and YFSETQ. Germline trimming cut 4 bases from V and 1 base from J; bases unmatched to any gene: 7. The CDR3 DNA reads TGCGCCAGCAGCCTGACAGGGAATGAGAACACTGAAGCTTTCTTT. This sequence encodes CASSLTGNENTEAFF. Based on the CDR3 plus reference TRBV5-1 and TRBJ1-1, the full variable domain is KAGVTQTPRYLIKTRGQQVTLSCSPISGHRSVSWYQQTPGQGLQFLFEYFSETQRNKGNFPGRFSGRQFSNSRSEMNVSTLELGDSALYLCASSLTGNENTEAFFGQGTRLTVV.

The rearrangement links TRBV18 to TRBJ1-3, with a weak D call TRBD1 (6 bases). Germline-derived CDR1 and CDR2 are KGHSH and LQKENI. Trimming shortened V by 5 bases and J by 4 bases, and 12 bases separated the two germline ends. This CDR3 is built from 14 residues. This CDR3 is CASSSPGVGNTIYF. In nucleotides, the CDR3 is TGTGCCAGCTCATCTCCAGGGGTAGGAAACACCATATATTTT. Complete variable domain (other parts from reference TRBV18 and TRBJ1-3): NAGVMQNPRHLVRRRGQEARLRCSPMKGHSHVYWYRQLPEEGLKFMVYLQKENIIDESGMPKERFSAEFPKEGPSILRIQQVVRGDSAAYFCASSSPGVGNTIYFGEGSWLTVV.

The V gene is TRBV11-1, the J gene TRBJ1-6, with no clear D. V was trimmed by 4 bases and J by 10 bases, leaving 17 bases between them. Germline CDR1 reads SGHAT; CDR2 reads FQDESV (reference sequence). This CDR3 spans 15 amino acids. The CDR3 sequence is CASSSFQLPGSPLHF. In nucleotides, the CDR3 is TGTGCCAGCAGCTCCTTTCAGCTCCCGGGCTCACCCCTCCACTTT.

The chain combines TRBV3-1 (or the pseudogene TRBV3-2) with TRBJ2-2; no reliable D call. V was shortened by 4 bases and J by 8 bases, with 14 bases between the two germline ends. Germline V gene lookup returns CDR1 LGHDT and CDR2 YNNKEL (reference sequence). The CDR3 loop spans 14 amino acids. Here the CDR3 reads CASSPVSPSGELFF. CDR3 sequence (DNA): TGTGCCAGCAGCCCAGTAAGTCCCTCAGGGGAGCTGTTTTTT.